This T cell receptor beta chain was documented in a study of T cell clones after liver transplantation. The wider study: Samples came from ITN030ST, which attempted immunosuppression withdrawal within 2 years of liver transplantation. TCRbeta sequencing after a pre-transplant mixed lymphocyte reaction identified graft-donor-reactive clones, later tracked in post-transplant blood. As an antigen-independent comparator, third-party-reactive TCRbeta sequences came from pre-transplant mixed lymphocyte reactions.

About this clone: The antigen is unknown.

Alloreactive TCRbeta sequences came from sequencing proliferating CFSE-low cells in the MLR. Here immunoSEQ multiplex PCR was the method, and the copy in TCRdb shows in-frame clones only, minus some. This sample carries about 2,900 clones, under 25% of them seen once, and the ten largest clones take 15% to 18%. The sequenced material came from CD4+ T cells from PBMCs cultured with third-party cells. This TCR derives from a human patient who received a liver transplant. A subset of T cells may come from the graft donor.

The CDR3 sequence: CASSFGGRGRETQYF. For the CDR3, the DNA is TGTGCCAGCAGTTTCGGGGGGAGGGGCCGAGAGACCCAGTACTTC. The gene calls are TRBV27 and TRBJ2-5; 7 positions agree with TRBD2. Germline CDR1 MNHEY, CDR2 SMNVEV (reference sequence). V was clipped by 3 bases and J by 4 bases; unmatched bases: 8. The CDR3 runs to 15 residues.